A selection of T cell receptor beta chains follows, all from one sample in a study of CD8+ T cells in alopecia areata. Only in-frame clones appear in the TCRdb table, and some are missing; sequencing was by immunoSEQ multiplex PCR. This repertoire shows 200,000 to 250,000 clones, approximately 57% found once; its top ten account for roughly 1.6%. The starting material was CD4+ T cells sorted from blood, obtained at week 4, from a patient treated with tofacitinib. Receptors were obtained from a human donor with alopecia areata. The CDR3 runs from the conserved cysteine through the conserved F or W. The D gene is left open where the match is weak. Clone sizes are given selectively: once, few, many, or a class where the clone is expanded.

. TRBJ2-4 TRBV4-3 17 . TGCGCCAGCAGCCAAGATTTTGCGTCGGGAGCCAAAAACATTCAGTACTTC CASSQDFASGAKNIQYF
. TRBJ2-5 TRBV7-8 16 . TGTGCCAGCAGCTCCTCGAAAGGGCTACTCCAAGAGACCCAGTACTTC CASSSSKGLLQETQYF
. TRBJ2-7 TRBV19 11 . TGTGCCAGTAGTCGATACGGGGAGCAGTACTTC CASSRYGEQYF
. TRBJ2-5 TRBV5-1 15 TRBD2 TGCGCCAGCAGGACCGGGACTAGCGGACAAGAGACCCAGTACTTC CASRTGTSGQETQYF
. TRBJ1-5 TRBV10-2 15 . TGCGCCAGCAGTGAGTCGAACAGAGATCGTCAGCCCCAGCATTTT CASSESNRDRQPQHF
. TRBJ1-1 TRBV29-1 14 . TGCAGCGGAAAAGGGTTCATCGCCCACACTGAAGCTTTCTTT CSGKGFIAHTEAFF
. TRBJ2-1 TRBV29-1 13 . TGCAGCGTTGGAGGGGTAGGGGGCAATGAGCAGTTCTTC CSVGGVGGNEQFF
few TRBJ2-7 TRBV29-1 15 . TGCAGCGTAAGTGGGACTCTAGGCTCCTCCTACGAGCAGTACTTC CSVSGTLGSSYEQYF
. TRBJ2-7 TRBV30 16 TRBD1 TGTGCCTGGAGTGTGGTGGGGACAGGGGTCTCCTACGAGCAGTACTTC CAWSVVGTGVSYEQYF
. TRBJ1-5 TRBV25-1 11 . TGTGCCAGCAGTGAGGGAGGGCCCCAGCATTTT CASSEGGPQHF
few TRBJ2-3 TRBV6-5 15 . TGTGCCAGCAGTTACTTGGCGGGACGCACAGATACGCAGTATTTT CASSYLAGRTDTQYF
. TRBJ2-7 TRBV7-2 15 TRBD1 TGTGCCAGCAGCCCAAGGACAGGGTACTCCTACGAGCAGTACTTC CASSPRTGYSYEQYF
. TRBJ2-7 TRBV2 14 TRBD1 TGTGCCAGCAGTAGGACAGGGGGGTCCTACGAGCAGTACTTC CASSRTGGSYEQYF
. TRBJ1-2 TRBV30 16 TRBD1 TGTGCCTGGAACCCGGGACAGGGAGTTCTGACGAGCGGCTACACCTTC CAWNPGQGVLTSGYTF
. TRBJ2-3 TRBV29-1 14 . TGCAGCGTTGGTCTCCGGTTGGGCACAGATACGCAGTATTTT CSVGLRLGTDTQYF
. TRBJ1-2 TRBV25-1 12 . TGTGCCAGCAGTGACTACCTCCCGGGCTACACCTTC CASSDYLPGYTF
few TRBJ1-5 TRBV29-1 12 TRBD1 TGCAGCGTTTCTACAGGGGATCAGCCCCAGCATTTT CSVSTGDQPQHF
. TRBJ2-5 TRBV4-3 13 . TGCGCCAGCAGCCAAGGAGGGGGGGAGACCCAGTACTTC CASSQGGGETQYF
few TRBJ2-7 TRBV6-1 16 TRBD1 TGTGCCAGCAGTGAATCAGGACAGGGCGGATACTACGAGCAGTACTTC CASSESGQGGYYEQYF
once TRBJ1-5 TRBV30 13 . TGTGCCTGGCAAAAGGGAAGAGATCAGCCCCAGCATTTT CAWQKGRDQPQHF
few TRBJ1-1 TRBV15 15 . TGTGCCACCAGCCCCGATGGGAGTTCCGAGACTGAAGCTTTCTTT CATSPDGSSETEAFF
. TRBJ2-7 TRBV15 14 TRBD2 TGTGCCACCAGCAGAGTGGCGGGGGGGCGTGAGCAGTACTTC CATSRVAGGREQYF
. TRBJ2-3 TRBV11-2 15 . TGTGCCAGCAGCTTAGATCTAGACTACACAGATACGCAGTATTTT CASSLDLDYTDTQYF
. TRBJ1-6 TRBV19 15 . TGTGCCAGTAGTCACGACAGGCCTACAAATTCACCCCTCCACTTT CASSHDRPTNSPLHF
few TRBJ1-1 TRBV5-1 15 . TGCGCCAGCAGCTTCGGTAACAGGGCGAACACTGAAGCTTTCTTT CASSFGNRANTEAFF
once TRBJ2-3 TRBV9 14 . TGTGCCAGCAGCGTGGGGCCGGGCACAGATACGCAGTATTTT CASSVGPGTDTQYF
. TRBJ2-3 TRBV29-1 12 . TGCAGCGTTTATCGGCCCACAGATACGCAGTATTTT CSVYRPTDTQYF
few TRBJ1-2 TRBV19 12 . TGTGCCAGTACCCTACCTAACTATGGCTACACCTTC CASTLPNYGYTF
. TRBJ1-2 TRBV30 15 . TGTGCCTGGAGTGTACTTGCGGGGGCGGGCTATGGCTACACCTTC CAWSVLAGAGYGYTF
few TRBJ2-2 TRBV19 14 . TGTGCCAGTAGTATGGGGTTCAACACCGGGGAGCTGTTTTTT CASSMGFNTGELFF
many TRBJ2-1 TRBV11-2 17 TRBD2 TGTGCCAGCAGCCAAGGCCTAGCGGGGGGGTTCTACAATGAGCAGTTCTTC CASSQGLAGGFYNEQFF
once TRBJ2-7 TRBV25-1 14 . TGTGCCAGCGCCCGAATCGGGGGATCCTACGAGCAGTACTTC CASARIGGSYEQYF
few TRBJ2-3 TRBV9 15 TRBD2 TGTGCCAGCAACCCAGCGGGGGGGCCATCAGATACGCAGTATTTT CASNPAGGPSDTQYF
few TRBJ2-5 TRBV4-3 17 . TGCGCCAGCAGCCAGGTTCGGGACTCGAAACCCCAGGGTGTCCAGTACTTC CASSQVRDSKPQGVQYF
. TRBJ2-2 TRBV30 13 . TGTGCCTGGAGTGTGATCATCACCGGGGAGCTGTTTTTT CAWSVIITGELFF
. TRBJ2-7 TRBV15 14 TRBD2 TGTGCCACCTCCTCTAGCGGGGGGACCTACGAGCAGTACTTC CATSSSGGTYEQYF
. TRBJ2-7 TRBV5-1 14 TRBD1 TGCGCCAGCAGCCCGGGGACAGGGATATACGAGCAGTACTTC CASSPGTGIYEQYF
. TRBJ1-1 TRBV29-1 13 . TGCAGCGGACGAAAAGGACAGAACACTGAAGCTTTCTTT CSGRKGQNTEAFF
few TRBJ1-4 TRBV2 14 . TGTGCCAGCAACAGGGAGGCAACTAATGAAAAACTGTTTTTT CASNREATNEKLFF
. TRBJ2-2 TRBV19 14 TRBD2 TGTGCCAGTACACGGGGGGGCGTCACCGGGGAGCTGTTTTTT CASTRGGVTGELFF
. TRBJ1-5 TRBV7-9 12 . TGTGCCAGCAGCTCGGGCGATCAGCCCCAGCATTTT CASSSGDQPQHF
few TRBJ2-2 TRBV7-9 13 . TGTGCCAGCAGCTTATCAGGCACCGGGGAGCTGTTTTTT CASSLSGTGELFF
few TRBJ1-1 TRBV7-8 14 . TGTGCCAGCAGCCGTAGTCTGGGGAACACTGAAGCTTTCTTT CASSRSLGNTEAFF
. TRBJ1-1 TRBV5-1 16 TRBD1 TGCGCCAGCAGCTCCAGGACAGGGGGAGGGCGCACTGAAGCTTTCTTT CASSSRTGGGRTEAFF
few TRBJ2-5 TRBV2 12 . TGTGCCAGCAGTGAAGGGGGTCGGACCCAGTACTTC CASSEGGRTQYF
. TRBJ1-6 TRBV7-2 15 TRBD1 TGTGCCAGCAGACAAACGACAGGGGGCAATTCACCCCTCCACTTT CASRQTTGGNSPLHF
. TRBJ2-1 TRBV29-1 13 . TGCAGCGTTGGCGGGACTGTGTACAATGAGCAGTTCTTC CSVGGTVYNEQFF
. TRBJ1-2 TRBV27 16 . TGTGCCAGCAGCCCGCGTCTAACCCTGGTTGCTGGCGGCTACACCTTC CASSPRLTLVAGGYTF
. TRBJ2-4 TRBV27 17 TRBD1 TGTGCCAGCAGTCCCTGGGACAGGGGGCTTTTCAAAAACATTCAGTACTTC CASSPWDRGLFKNIQYF
. TRBJ2-3 TRBV5-1 13 . TGCGCCAGCCGGACCTCTAGCACAGATACGCAGTATTTT CASRTSSTDTQYF
once TRBJ2-7 TRBV29-1 14 . TGCAGCGTTGGGGTACCAGGTGGACCAAACGAGCAGTACTTC CSVGVPGGPNEQYF